Below, one T cell receptor beta chain is given with its context. Its antigen is not identified. With V trimmed by 5 bases and J by 3 bases, 8 bases remained unmatched. Germline CDR1 reads SGHAT; CDR2 reads FQNNGV. There are 15 residues in the CDR3. TCRdb's copy holds only in-frame clones and misses some; the assay was immunoSEQ multiplex PCR. Here the sample spans 30,000 to 45,000 clones, 65% to 85% being singletons. The record originates from a study of Siglec-9 on CD8 T cells in melanoma. Study results and limitations: An effector memory CD8+ subset marked by Siglec-9 reportedly appeared to gather in melanoma.

The receptor was isolated from a human donor in good health. The chain carries TRBV11-2 and TRBJ1-2, with TRBD1 matching 8 bases. Material: Siglec-9- CD8+ T cells sorted from blood. Written as DNA, the CDR3 is TGTGCCAGCAGCGCAGCAGGGGGCGCAGACTATGGCTACACCTTC. Translating gives CASSAAGGADYGYTF.